This T cell receptor (beta chain) was sequenced during a study of CD8 T cells in ankylosing spondylitis (dated by TCRdb to the late 2010s). With respect to the entire study: T cell receptor beta repertoires were profiled in healthy donors and ankylosing spondylitis patients so that disease-linked TCR variants could be found. The full study cohort comprised 20 to 30 ankylosing spondylitis patients and approximately 100 healthy donors. Samples of peripheral blood were taken, and for ankylosing spondylitis patients, synovial fluid was collected as well. The investigation overall reported the following: The disease-linked clones showed a CD8+ phenotype and occurred at relatively low frequencies in peripheral blood. According to the report, matched synovial fluid samples from ankylosing spondylitis patients were significantly enriched for the disease-linked clones. Blood from ankylosing spondylitis patients appeared to be characterized by a TCR beta motif made up of several highly homologous amino acid variants. Some TCR beta motif variants had previously been reported in synovial fluid and blood of reactive arthritis patients, which suggested common disease-initiation mechanisms.

The reads were generated on an Illumina HiSeq 2500. Quantitative 5'-RACE with molecular barcodes was used to prepare TCR beta libraries. The authors' pipeline ran thus. A new computational method, built on a probabilistic model of VDJ rearrangement, was used to identify disease-linked TCR variants. TCRdb passed the public sequencing reads through fastp at Q25 and MiXCR, retaining productive beta sequences. Each entry merges the rows of one CDR3 protein and shows their most common DNA and genes. None of the V and J calls come from the authors' own analysis; TCRdb made them. Present in this sample are fewer than 550,000 distinct CDR3 sequences, 5.3% of which were seen just once. Around 3.6% of the sample goes to the ten largest clones. About this clonotype itself: The antigen it recognizes is unknown. No clone much larger than this one lies a single base away; base qualities are absent.

The source of this sequence is a male donor with ankylosing spondylitis. The sequenced sample was blood, either unsorted or a sorted T cell fraction (not recorded which).

The nucleotide sequence is TGCGCCAGCAGCCAGGACCATTACAATGAGCAGTTCTTC. Protein translation: CASSQDHYNEQFF. Rearrangement joined TRBV4-3 to TRBJ2-1, with the D segment identity uncertain. V lost 3 bases and J lost 4 bases; the stretch between them is 7 bases long. From a lookup of the germline V gene, CDR1 and CDR2 are LGHNA and YSLEER. The CDR3, cysteine through phenylalanine, is 13 amino acids long. Only the CDR3 region is kept as DNA, spanning 39 bases read in frame from base 1.